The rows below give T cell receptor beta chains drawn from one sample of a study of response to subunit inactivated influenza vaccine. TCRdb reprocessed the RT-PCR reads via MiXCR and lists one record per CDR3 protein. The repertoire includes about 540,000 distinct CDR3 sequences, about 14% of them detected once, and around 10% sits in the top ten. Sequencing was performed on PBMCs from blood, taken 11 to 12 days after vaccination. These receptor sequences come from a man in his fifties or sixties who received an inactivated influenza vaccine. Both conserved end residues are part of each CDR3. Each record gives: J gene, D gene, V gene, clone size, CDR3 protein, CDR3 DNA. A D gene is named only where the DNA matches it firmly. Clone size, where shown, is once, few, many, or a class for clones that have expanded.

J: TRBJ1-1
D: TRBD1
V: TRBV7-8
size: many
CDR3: CASSLLDRGTEAFF
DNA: TGTGCCAGCAGCTTACTGGACAGGGGCACTGAAGCTTTCTTT

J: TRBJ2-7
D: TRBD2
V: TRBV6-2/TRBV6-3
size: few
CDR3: CASSYSIETSVPHEQYF
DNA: TGTGCCAGCAGTTACTCGATCGAGACTAGCGTCCCCCACGAGCAGTACTTC

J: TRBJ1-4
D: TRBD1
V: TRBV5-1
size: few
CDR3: CASSYQGDRDEKLFF
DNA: TGCGCCAGCAGCTATCAGGGGGATCGGGATGAAAAACTGTTTTTT

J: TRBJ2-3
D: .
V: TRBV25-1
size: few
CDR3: CASSVSQGTDTQYF
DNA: TGTGCCAGCAGTGTGAGCCAAGGCACAGATACGCAGTATTTT

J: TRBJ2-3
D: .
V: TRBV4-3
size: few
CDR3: CASSQVRGSRLDTQYF
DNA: TGCGCCAGCAGCCAAGTTCGGGGATCTAGATTAGATACGCAGTATTTT

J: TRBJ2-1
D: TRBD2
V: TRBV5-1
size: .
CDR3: CASSLATSGGNEQFF
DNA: TGCGCCAGCAGCTTGGCGACTAGCGGGGGGAATGAGCAGTTCTTC

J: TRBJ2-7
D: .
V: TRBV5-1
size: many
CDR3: CASSLRQTTYEQYF
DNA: TGCGCCAGCAGCTTGCGGCAGACCACCTACGAGCAGTACTTC

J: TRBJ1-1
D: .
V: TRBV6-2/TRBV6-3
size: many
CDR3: CASIKNLGGRTEAFF
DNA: TGTGCCAGCATTAAGAACCTCGGGGGGAGGACTGAAGCTTTCTTT

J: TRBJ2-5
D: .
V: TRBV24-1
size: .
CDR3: CATSDLAGNQETQYF
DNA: TGTGCCACCAGTGATTTGGCCGGGAACCAAGAGACCCAGTACTTC

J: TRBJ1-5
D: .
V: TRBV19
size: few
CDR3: CASSKPGGQPQHF
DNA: TGTGCCAGTAGTAAGCCCGGGGGACAGCCCCAGCATTTT

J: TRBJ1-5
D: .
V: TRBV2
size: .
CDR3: CASSEIGQRGPQHF
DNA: TGTGCCAGCAGTGAGATTGGTCAGAGGGGGCCCCAGCATTTT

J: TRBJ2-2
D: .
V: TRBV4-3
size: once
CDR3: CASSPQAGKAGELFF
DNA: TGCGCCAGCAGCCCTCAGGCAGGGAAGGCCGGGGAGCTGTTTTTT

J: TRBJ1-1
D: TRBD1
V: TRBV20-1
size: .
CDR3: CSARSGQGQLNTEAFF
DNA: TGCAGTGCTAGATCTGGACAGGGGCAACTGAACACTGAAGCTTTCTTT

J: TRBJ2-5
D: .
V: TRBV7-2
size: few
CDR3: CASSLARTDRETQYF
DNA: TGTGCCAGCAGCTTAGCCCGTACGGACCGAGAGACCCAGTACTTC

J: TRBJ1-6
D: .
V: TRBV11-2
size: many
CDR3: CASSLVSGPRHPPLHF
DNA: TGTGCCAGCAGCTTAGTCTCCGGGCCGCGTCACCCACCCCTCCACTTT

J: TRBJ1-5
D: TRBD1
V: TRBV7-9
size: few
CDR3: CASSPTGASGQPQHF
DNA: TGTGCCAGCAGCCCTACAGGGGCTTCTGGTCAGCCCCAGCATTTT

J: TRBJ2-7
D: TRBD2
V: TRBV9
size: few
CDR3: CASSPHGAGGYEQYF
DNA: TGTGCCAGCAGCCCCCACGGAGCGGGAGGCTACGAGCAGTACTTC

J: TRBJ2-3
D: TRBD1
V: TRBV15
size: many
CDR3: CATSRDRQGATDTQYF
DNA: TGTGCCACCAGCAGAGATCGACAGGGGGCAACAGATACGCAGTATTTT

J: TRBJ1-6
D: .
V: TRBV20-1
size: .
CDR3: CSANYYTRTYSDSPLHF
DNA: TGCAGTGCTAACTACTACACCCGGACCTATTCGGATTCACCCCTCCACTTT

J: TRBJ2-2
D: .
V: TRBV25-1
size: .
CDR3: CASSQSVFTGELFF
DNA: TGTGCCAGCAGTCAAAGCGTGTTCACCGGGGAGCTGTTTTTT

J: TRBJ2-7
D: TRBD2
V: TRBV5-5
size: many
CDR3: CASSLDPGLGSSYEQYF
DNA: TGTGCCAGCAGCTTGGATCCGGGACTAGGAAGCTCCTACGAGCAGTACTTC

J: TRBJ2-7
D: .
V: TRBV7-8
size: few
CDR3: CASSLGGAKASYEQYF
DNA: TGTGCCAGCAGCTTGGGGGGAGCTAAGGCATCCTACGAGCAGTACTTC

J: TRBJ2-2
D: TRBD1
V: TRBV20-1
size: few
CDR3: CSASRGRDTGELFF
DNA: TGCAGTGCTAGCAGGGGGCGGGACACCGGGGAGCTGTTTTTT

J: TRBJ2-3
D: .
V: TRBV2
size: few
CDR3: CASMPAAGAGDTQYF
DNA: TGTGCCAGCATGCCGGCGGCGGGGGCAGGAGATACGCAGTATTTT

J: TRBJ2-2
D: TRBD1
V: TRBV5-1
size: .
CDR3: CASSMRTGANTGELFF
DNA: TGCGCCAGCAGCATGCGGACAGGGGCGAACACCGGGGAGCTGTTTTTT

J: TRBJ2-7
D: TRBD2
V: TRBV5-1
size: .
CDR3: CASSLDPGLATYEQYF
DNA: TGCGCCAGCAGCCTTGACCCAGGACTAGCTACCTACGAGCAGTACTTC

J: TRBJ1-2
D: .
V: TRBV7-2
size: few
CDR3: CASSLNFGDGYTF
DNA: TGTGCCAGCAGCTTAAACTTCGGGGATGGCTACACCTTC

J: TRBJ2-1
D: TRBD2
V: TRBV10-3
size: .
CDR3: CAISGTSGSYYEQFF
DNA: TGTGCCATCAGTGGGACTAGCGGGAGTTATTATGAGCAGTTCTTC

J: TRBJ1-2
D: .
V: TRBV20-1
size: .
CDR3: CSASPQGWGGYGYTF
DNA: TGCAGTGCTAGTCCACAGGGATGGGGAGGCTATGGCTACACCTTC

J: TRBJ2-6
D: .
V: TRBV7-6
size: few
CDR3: CASSLGSGAGANVLTF
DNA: TGTGCCAGCAGCTTAGGTTCTGGAGCTGGGGCCAACGTCCTGACTTTC

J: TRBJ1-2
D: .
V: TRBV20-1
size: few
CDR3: CSARDKDSYGYTF
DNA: TGCAGTGCTAGAGATAAGGACAGCTATGGCTACACCTTC

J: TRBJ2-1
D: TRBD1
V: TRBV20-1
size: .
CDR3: CSARPTGASSYNEQFF
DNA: TGCAGTGCTAGACCTACAGGGGCCTCATCCTACAATGAGCAGTTCTTC

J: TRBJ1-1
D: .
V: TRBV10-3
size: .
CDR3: CAISESGGRVTEAFF
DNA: TGTGCCATCAGTGAGTCGGGGGGGCGGGTCACTGAAGCTTTCTTT

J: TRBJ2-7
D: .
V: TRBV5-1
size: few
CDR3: CASSLDGRRGSEQYF
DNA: TGCGCCAGCAGCTTGGACGGACGTCGGGGCTCCGAGCAGTACTTC

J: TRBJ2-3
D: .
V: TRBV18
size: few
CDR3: CASSPPRTAGSDTQYF
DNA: TGTGCCAGCTCACCACCACGAACAGCTGGGTCAGATACGCAGTATTTT

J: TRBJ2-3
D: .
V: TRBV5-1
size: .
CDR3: CASSGSTPADTQYF
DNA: TGCGCCAGCAGCGGATCAACACCCGCAGATACGCAGTATTTT

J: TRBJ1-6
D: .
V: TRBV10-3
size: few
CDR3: CAISESFDASSLLHF
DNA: TGTGCCATCAGTGAGTCATTCGACGCTTCCTCGCTCCTCCACTTT

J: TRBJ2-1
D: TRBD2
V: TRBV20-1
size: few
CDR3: CSASPGLAGVNEQFF
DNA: TGCAGTGCTAGTCCGGGACTAGCGGGAGTCAATGAGCAGTTCTTC

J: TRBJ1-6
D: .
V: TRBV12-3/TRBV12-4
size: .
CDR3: CASSPGHGWLHF
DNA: TGTGCCAGCAGTCCTGGACACGGCTGGCTCCACTTT